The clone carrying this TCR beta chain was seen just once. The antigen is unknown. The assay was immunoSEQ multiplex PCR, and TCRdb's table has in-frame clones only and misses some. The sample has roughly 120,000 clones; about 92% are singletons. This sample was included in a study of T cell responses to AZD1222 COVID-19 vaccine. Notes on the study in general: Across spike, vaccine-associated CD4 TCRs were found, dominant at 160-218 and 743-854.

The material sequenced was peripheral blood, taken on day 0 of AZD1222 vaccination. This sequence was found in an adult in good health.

Here the CDR3 DNA reads TGTGCCAGTAGTATAGTGACCGGGGAGCTGTTTTTT. It encodes CASSIVTGELFF. J is TRBJ2-2 and V is TRBV19; unclear D gene. Trimming removed 1 base from V and 5 bases from J, with 2 bases in between. The CDR3 runs 12 residues. Germline CDR1 and CDR2: LNHDA and SQIVND (reference sequence). Combining the CDR3 with reference TRBV19 and TRBJ2-2 gives the whole variable domain DGGITQSPKYLFRKEGQNVTLSCEQNLNHDAMYWYRQDPGQGLRLIYYSQIVNDFQKGDIAEGYSVSREKKESFPLTVTSAQKNPTAFYLCASSIVTGELFFGEGSRLTVL.